The next 19 T cell receptor beta chains were all read from a single sample in a study of blood T cell repertoires in COVID-19. Assay used: immunoSEQ multiplex PCR; TCRdb lists only in-frame clones, some missing. The table has under 200,000 clones, 80% to 90% seen once; the top ten hold around 2.5%. The sample taken for sequencing was peripheral blood. The receptors were sampled from a man aged 35 to 55 with active or convalescent COVID-19.

J is TRBJ2-7 and V is TRBV27; 15 bases fit TRBD2. The CDR3 has 15 residues. V lost 5 bases to trimming and J lost 3 bases; unmatched junction nucleotides: 2. Looked up from germline, CDR1 is MNHEY and CDR2 is SMNVEV (reference sequence). CDR3 sequence reads: CASSGTSGGFYEQYF. In DNA, the CDR3 is TGTGCCAGCAGTGGGACTAGCGGGGGGTTCTACGAGCAGTACTTC.

The rearrangement uses TRBV9 and TRBJ2-4, with 7 nucleotides matching TRBD1. The CDR3 sequence is 16 residues long. J was trimmed by 3 bases and V by 3 bases; bases with no gene match: 9. Germline values: CDR1 SGDLS, CDR2 YYNGEE. The CDR3 reads CASSATGNWDKNIQYF. Written as DNA, the CDR3 is TGTGCCAGCAGCGCGACAGGGAATTGGGACAAAAACATTCAGTACTTC.

On this clone: The same CDR3 also results from other DNA sequences found in this sample. The rearrangement joins TRBV6-2 or TRBV6-3 to TRBJ1-1; D may be TRBD1 (5 bases). V was pared by 6 bases and J by 1 base, with 9 bases between. There are 13 residues in the CDR3. Germline CDR1 reads MNHEY; CDR2 reads SVGEGT. The CDR3 sequence: CASSPTGNTEAFF. CDR3 coding DNA: TGTGCCAGCAGCCCCACAGGGAACACTGAAGCTTTCTTT.

The V call is TRBV2, the J call TRBJ2-7, with 9 positions matching TRBD1. Trimming removed 8 bases from V and 3 bases from J; junction bases left unmatched: 8. CDR1 is SNHLY and CDR2 is FYNNEI in the germline V gene. This CDR3 has 14 amino acids. The DNA for the CDR3 is TGTGCCAGCTCCCTGGCGGGACAGGGCTACGAGCAGTACTTC. Its translation is CASSLAGQGYEQYF.

This sequence joins TRBV7-9 and TRBJ2-1; 7 bases match TRBD2. V dropped 4 bases and J dropped 2; count of bases not matched to a gene: 11. CDR1 and CDR2 from the germline V gene are SEHNR and FQNEAQ (reference sequence). CDR3 size: 17 residues. In DNA, the CDR3 is TGTGCCAGCAGCTCGCCGACTAGCAACCACGCCTACAATGAGCAGTTCTTC. Translated, it gives CASSSPTSNHAYNEQFF.

The chain joins TRBV4-1 to TRBJ1-2; possibly TRBD1 for D (5 bases). Germline CDR1 reads MGHRA; CDR2 reads YSYEKL. CDR3 size: 15 residues. V was shortened by 5 bases and J by 1 base, with 14 bases between the two germline ends. Written as DNA, the CDR3 is TGCGCCAGCAGCTGGCGCAGGGCAGATAACTATGGCTACACCTTC. Translating it yields CASSWRRADNYGYTF.

The chain uses TRBV5-8 and TRBJ1-5, with D possibly TRBD1 on 6 matching bases. Germline V lookup: CDR1 SGHTS, CDR2 YDEGEE. Trimming pared 3 bases from V and 3 bases from J, leaving 13 bases between. The CDR3 contains 15 residues. The CDR3 region is CASSSRGNYNQPQHF. CDR3 sequence (DNA): TGTGCCAGCAGCTCCAGGGGAAATTACAATCAGCCCCAGCATTTT.

The chain recombines TRBV5-1 with TRBJ1-2; weak D call: TRBD1 (6 bases). Germline CDR1 is SGHRS and CDR2 is YFSETQ. The CDR3 is made up of 13 amino acids. Trimming took off 4 bases at V and 8 bases at J, with 15 bases between the two ends. CDR3 loop: CASSLQGDGGYTF. In DNA form, the CDR3 reads TGCGCCAGCAGCCTACAGGGAGATGGCGGCTACACCTTC.

The genes are TRBV6-5 and TRBJ2-2; no definite D call. Germline assignment: CDR1 MNHEY and CDR2 SVGAGI. V lost 0 bases, J lost 8 bases, and 16 bases lay in between. The CDR3 has 16 amino acids. The CDR3 protein is CASSYSKVGFSGELFF. In DNA, the CDR3 is TGTGCCAGCAGTTACTCAAAGGTCGGGTTCTCAGGGGAGCTGTTTTTT.

The chain has TRBV6-5 and TRBJ1-5; TRBD1 aligns across 11 bases. Trimming at V came to 4 bases and at J to 6 bases, leaving 5 bases not matched to a gene. Germline assignment: CDR1 MNHEY and CDR2 SVGAGI. This CDR3 spans 15 amino acids. In DNA, the CDR3 is TGTGCCAGCAGTTCTATAGGGACAGGGGGTCAGCCCCAGCATTTT. Protein sequence: CASSSIGTGGQPQHF.

The genes are TRBV6-5 and TRBJ1-2; TRBD1 agrees at 7 bases. Germline lookup yields CDR1 MNHEY and CDR2 SVGAGI. The CDR3 consists of 15 residues. J was trimmed by 5 bases and V by 5 bases; bases with no gene match: 11. CDR3 DNA sequence: TGTGCCAGCAGTCTCTCAGGGGGGCGGTTGTATGGCTACACCTTC. This translates into CASSLSGGRLYGYTF.

This chain uses TRBV9 with TRBJ1-6; D remains ambiguous. V was cut by 3 bases and J by 0 bases, with 7 bases left in between. The length of the CDR3 is 15 residues. From germline, CDR1 is SGDLS and CDR2 YYNGEE. In DNA form, the CDR3 reads TGTGCCAGCAGCGCCTCAGTCTCCTATAATTCACCCCTCCACTTT. Its protein product is CASSASVSYNSPLHF.

V and J are TRBV10-2 and TRBJ2-1, with 8 bases lining up with TRBD2. The germline gives CDR1 WSHSY, CDR2 SAAADI. Unmatched junction bases numbered 0, after V lost 6 bases and J lost 2 bases. The CDR3 has 13 amino acids. CDR3 coding DNA: TGCGCCAGCAGCGGGGGGGCCTACAATGAGCAGTTCTTC. This encodes CASSGGAYNEQFF.

This chain connects TRBV7-9 to TRBJ2-7; 7 nucleotides align to TRBD1. The CDR3 totals 15 residues. The junction had 4 bases not matched to a gene; V was cut back by 1 base and J by 1 base. CDR1 is SEHNR, CDR2 FQNEAQ, per germline (reference sequence). In DNA form, the CDR3 reads TGTGCCAGCAGCTTAGATTGGGACAGTTCCTACGAGCAGTACTTC. Residues: CASSLDWDSSYEQYF.

The V gene is TRBV4-1, the J gene TRBJ2-7; D perhaps matches TRBD2 (6 bases). The CDR3 length is 16 residues. V lost 4 bases to trimming and J lost 5 bases, with 21 bases between them. Per germline, CDR1 MGHRA and CDR2 YSYEKL. The CDR3 DNA is TGCGCCAGCAGCCCCCAGGCCAGCGGGTTGTACCACGAGCAGTACTTC. Amino acids: CASSPQASGLYHEQYF.

The chain joins TRBV11-2 to TRBJ2-7, with 10 positions matching TRBD1. CDR3 size: 16 residues. The germline CDR1 and CDR2 sequences are SGHAT and FQNNGV. Trimming cost V 5 bases and J 1 base; bases outside gene matches: 8. The CDR3 DNA reads TGTGCCAGCAGCGGCAGGACAGGGGGGGAATCCTACGAGCAGTACTTC. It specifies CASSGRTGGESYEQYF.

The chain has TRBV6-5 and TRBJ1-5; TRBD1 might be the D (6 bases). V lost 0 bases, J lost 3 bases, and 9 bases lay in between. The CDR3 has 15 residues. Germline V CDR1 and CDR2: MNHEY, SVGAGI. The CDR3 spells CASSYSGQLNQPQHF. The CDR3 bases are TGTGCCAGCAGTTACTCTGGACAGCTCAATCAGCCCCAGCATTTT.

The rearrangement joins TRBV30 to TRBJ2-2; D unresolved. This CDR3 has 13 amino acids. Per the germline V gene, CDR1 is GTSNPN and CDR2 is SVGIG (reference sequence). The germline V and J ends were trimmed by 2 bases and 6 bases, with 10 bases remaining between them. The CDR3 region has the DNA TGTGCCTGGAGTATAACATACGCCGGGGAGCTGTTTTTT. It codes for CAWSITYAGELFF.

V gene TRBV30 combines with J gene TRBJ1-4, with D unresolved. With 5 bases removed from V and 7 bases from J, the gap between germline ends came to 20 bases. The CDR3 runs to 15 residues. Germline loops: CDR1 GTSNPN, CDR2 SVGIG (reference sequence). In DNA form, the CDR3 reads TGTGCCTGGGAGAGGAGAGAGAATCTGGGTGAAAAACTGTTTTTT. Encoded protein: CAWERRENLGEKLFF.